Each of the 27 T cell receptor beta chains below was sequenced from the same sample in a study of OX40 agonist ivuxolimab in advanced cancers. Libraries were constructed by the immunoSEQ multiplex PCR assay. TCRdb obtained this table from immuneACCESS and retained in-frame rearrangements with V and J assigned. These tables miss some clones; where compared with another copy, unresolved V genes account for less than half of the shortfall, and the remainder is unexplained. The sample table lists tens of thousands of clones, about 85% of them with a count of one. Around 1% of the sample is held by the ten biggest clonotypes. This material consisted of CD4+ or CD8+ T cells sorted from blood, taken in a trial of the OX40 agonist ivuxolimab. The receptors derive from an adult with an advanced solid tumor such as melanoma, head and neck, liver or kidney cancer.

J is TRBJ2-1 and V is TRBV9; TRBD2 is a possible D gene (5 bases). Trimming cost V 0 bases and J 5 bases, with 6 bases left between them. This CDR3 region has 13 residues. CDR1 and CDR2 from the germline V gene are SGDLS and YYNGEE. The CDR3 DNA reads TGTGCCAGCAGCGTAGGGGAGAACAATGAGCAGTTCTTC. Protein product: CASSVGENNEQFF.

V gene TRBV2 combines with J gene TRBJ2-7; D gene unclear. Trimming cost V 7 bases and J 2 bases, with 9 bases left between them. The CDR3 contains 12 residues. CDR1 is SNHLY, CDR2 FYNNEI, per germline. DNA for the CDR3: TGTGCCAGCAAAGAAGCGACCTACGAGCAGTACTTC. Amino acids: CASKEATYEQYF.

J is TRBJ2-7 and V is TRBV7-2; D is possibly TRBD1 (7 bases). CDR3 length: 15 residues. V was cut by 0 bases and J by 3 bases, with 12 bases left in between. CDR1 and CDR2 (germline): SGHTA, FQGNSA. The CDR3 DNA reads TGTGCCAGCAGCTTAGCGCAGGGGGGTTACTACGAGCAGTACTTC. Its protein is CASSLAQGGYYEQYF.

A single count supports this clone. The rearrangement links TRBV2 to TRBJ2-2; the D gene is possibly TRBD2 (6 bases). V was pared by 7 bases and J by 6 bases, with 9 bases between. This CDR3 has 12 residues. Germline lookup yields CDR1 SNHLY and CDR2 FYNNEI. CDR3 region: CASISGPGELFF. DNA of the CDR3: TGTGCCAGCATTAGCGGTCCCGGGGAGCTGTTTTTT.

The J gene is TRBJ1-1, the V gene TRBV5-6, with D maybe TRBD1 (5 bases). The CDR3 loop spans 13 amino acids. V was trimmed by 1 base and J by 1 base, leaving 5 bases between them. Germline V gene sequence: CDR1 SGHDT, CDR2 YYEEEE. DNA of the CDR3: TGTGCCAGCAGCTTGACAGGGAACACTGAAGCTTTCTTT. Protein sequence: CASSLTGNTEAFF.

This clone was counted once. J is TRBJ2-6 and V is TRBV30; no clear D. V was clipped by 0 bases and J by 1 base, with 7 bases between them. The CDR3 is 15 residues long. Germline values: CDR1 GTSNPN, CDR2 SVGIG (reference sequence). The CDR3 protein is CAWSVRRSGANVLTF. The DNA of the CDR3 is TGTGCCTGGAGTGTACGCAGGTCTGGGGCCAACGTCCTGACTTTC.

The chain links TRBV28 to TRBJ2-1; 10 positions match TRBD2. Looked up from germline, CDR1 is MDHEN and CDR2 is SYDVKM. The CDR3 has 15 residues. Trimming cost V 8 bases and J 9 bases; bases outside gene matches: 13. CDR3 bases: TGTGCCAGCTCACGTCCCACTAGCGGGAAGATTGAGCAGTTCTTC. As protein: CASSRPTSGKIEQFF.

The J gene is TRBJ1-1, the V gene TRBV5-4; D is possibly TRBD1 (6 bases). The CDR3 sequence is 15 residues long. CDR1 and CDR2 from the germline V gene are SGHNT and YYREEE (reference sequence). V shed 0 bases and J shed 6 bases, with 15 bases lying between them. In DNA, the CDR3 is TGTGCCAGCAGCTTGGTGGCAGGGGATGTCGCTGAAGCTTTCTTT. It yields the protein CASSLVAGDVAEAFF.

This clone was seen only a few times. The CDR3 spells CASSSWGRNEQYF. The CDR3 nucleotides read TGTGCCAGCAGCTCCTGGGGTCGCAACGAGCAGTACTTC. The chain links TRBV7-3 to TRBJ2-7, with no clear D. This CDR3 spans 13 amino acids. V was clipped by 4 bases and J by 5 bases, with 12 bases between them. From germline, CDR1 is SGHTA and CDR2 FQGTGA.

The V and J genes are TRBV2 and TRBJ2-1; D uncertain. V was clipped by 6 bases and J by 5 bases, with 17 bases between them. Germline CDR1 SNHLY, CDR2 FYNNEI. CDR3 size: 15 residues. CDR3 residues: CASRNPSPLDNEQFF. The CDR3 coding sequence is TGTGCCAGCAGAAACCCCTCCCCTTTGGACAATGAGCAGTTCTTC. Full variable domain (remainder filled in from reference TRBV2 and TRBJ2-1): EPEVTQTPSHQVTQMGQEVILRCVPISNHLYFYWYRQILGQKVEFLVSFYNNEISEKSEIFDDQFSVERPDGSNFTLKIRSTKLEDSAMYFCASRNPSPLDNEQFFGPGTRLTVL.

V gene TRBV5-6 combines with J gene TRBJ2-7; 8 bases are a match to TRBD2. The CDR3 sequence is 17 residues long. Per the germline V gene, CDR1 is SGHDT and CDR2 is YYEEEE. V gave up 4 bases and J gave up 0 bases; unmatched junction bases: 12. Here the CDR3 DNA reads TGTGCCAGCAGCCCCACGAGGGTAGCGGGGTACTCCTACGAGCAGTACTTC. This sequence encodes CASSPTRVAGYSYEQYF.

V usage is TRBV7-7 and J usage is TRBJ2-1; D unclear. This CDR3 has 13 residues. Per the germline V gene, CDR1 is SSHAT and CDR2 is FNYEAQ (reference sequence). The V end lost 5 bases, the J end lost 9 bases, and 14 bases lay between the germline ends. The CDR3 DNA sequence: TGTGCCAGCAGCCAAGGGTCCCCGGGTGAGCAGTTCTTC. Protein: CASSQGSPGEQFF.

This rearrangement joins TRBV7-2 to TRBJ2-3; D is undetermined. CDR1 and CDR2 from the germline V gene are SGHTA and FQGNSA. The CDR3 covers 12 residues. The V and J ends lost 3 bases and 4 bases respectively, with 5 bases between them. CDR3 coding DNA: TGTGCCAGCAGCTTTGGGGCAGATACGCAGTATTTT. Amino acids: CASSFGADTQYF.

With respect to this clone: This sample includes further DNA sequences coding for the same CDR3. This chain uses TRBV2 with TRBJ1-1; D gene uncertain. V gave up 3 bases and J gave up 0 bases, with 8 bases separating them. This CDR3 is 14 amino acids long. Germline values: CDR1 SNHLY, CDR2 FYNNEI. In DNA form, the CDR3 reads TGTGCCAGCAGTGATGCGCTTATGAACACTGAAGCTTTCTTT. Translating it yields CASSDALMNTEAFF.

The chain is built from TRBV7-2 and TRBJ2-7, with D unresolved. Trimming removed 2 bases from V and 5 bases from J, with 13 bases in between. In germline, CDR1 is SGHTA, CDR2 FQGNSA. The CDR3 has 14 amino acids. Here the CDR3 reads CASSLTLMGNEQYF. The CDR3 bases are TGTGCCAGCAGCTTAACGTTGATGGGGAACGAGCAGTACTTC.

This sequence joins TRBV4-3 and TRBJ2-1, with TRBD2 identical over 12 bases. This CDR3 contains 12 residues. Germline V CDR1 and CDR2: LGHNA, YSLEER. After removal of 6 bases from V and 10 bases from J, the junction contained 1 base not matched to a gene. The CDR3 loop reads CASRGLAGEQFF. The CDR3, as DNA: TGCGCCAGCAGAGGACTAGCGGGAGAGCAGTTCTTC.

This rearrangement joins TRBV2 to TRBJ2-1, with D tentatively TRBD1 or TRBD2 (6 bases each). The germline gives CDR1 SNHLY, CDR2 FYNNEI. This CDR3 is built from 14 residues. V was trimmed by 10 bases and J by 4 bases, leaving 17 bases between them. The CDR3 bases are TGTGCCACCAGGGGATCTAGCGAATACAATGAGCAGTTCTTC. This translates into CATRGSSEYNEQFF.

Here the CDR3 DNA reads TGTGCCAGCAGCCAAGATCTCGGAGGCAGCATTCAGTACTTC. This codes for CASSQDLGGSIQYF. This chain joins TRBV4-2 and TRBJ2-4; D possibly corresponds to TRBD2 (5 bases). In germline, CDR1 is LGHNA, CDR2 YNFKEQ. The CDR3 loop spans 14 amino acids. Trimming took off 0 bases at V and 9 bases at J, with 12 bases between the two ends.

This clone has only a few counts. CDR3 DNA: TGTGCCAGTAGCCTGGGGGGACTTAGCGACTATGGCTACACCTTC. Its protein is CASSLGGLSDYGYTF. The chain has TRBV19 and TRBJ1-2, with D possibly matching TRBD1 (5 bases). Trimming left V 6 bases short and J 3 bases short, with 17 bases between. CDR3 length equals 15 residues. Germline lookup yields CDR1 LNHDA and CDR2 SQIVND (reference sequence).

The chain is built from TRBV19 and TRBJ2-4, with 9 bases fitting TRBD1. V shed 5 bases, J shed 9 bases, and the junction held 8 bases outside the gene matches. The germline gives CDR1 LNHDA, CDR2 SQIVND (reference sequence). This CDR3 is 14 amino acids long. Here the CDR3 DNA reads TGTGCCAGTAGTCCTTTAGACAGGGGGGTCATTCAGTACTTC. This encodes CASSPLDRGVIQYF.

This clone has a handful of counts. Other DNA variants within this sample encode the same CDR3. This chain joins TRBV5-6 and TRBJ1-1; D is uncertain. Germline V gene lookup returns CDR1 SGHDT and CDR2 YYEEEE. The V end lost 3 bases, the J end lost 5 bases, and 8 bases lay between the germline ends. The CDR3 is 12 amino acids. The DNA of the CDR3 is TGTGCCAGCAGCTGGGGAGTAACTGAAGCTTTCTTT. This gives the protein CASSWGVTEAFF.

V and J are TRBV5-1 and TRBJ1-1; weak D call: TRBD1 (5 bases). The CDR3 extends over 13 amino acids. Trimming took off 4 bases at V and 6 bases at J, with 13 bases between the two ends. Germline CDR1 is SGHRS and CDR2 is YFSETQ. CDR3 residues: CASSVDSRAEAFF. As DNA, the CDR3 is TGCGCCAGCAGCGTAGACAGCCGGGCTGAAGCTTTCTTT.

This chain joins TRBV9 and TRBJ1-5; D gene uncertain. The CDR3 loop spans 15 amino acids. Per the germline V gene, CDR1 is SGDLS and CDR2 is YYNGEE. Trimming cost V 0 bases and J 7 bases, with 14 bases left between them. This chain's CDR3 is CASSVAFGDGQPQHF. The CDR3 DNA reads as TGTGCCAGCAGCGTAGCTTTCGGGGATGGGCAGCCCCAGCATTTT.

CDR3 loop: CASSPGATTDTDTQYF. CDR3 DNA sequence: TGCGCCAGCAGCCCGGGAGCGACTACTGACACAGATACGCAGTATTTT. The rearrangement joins TRBV5-1 to TRBJ2-3; TRBD2 is a possible D gene (6 bases). The CDR3 is 16 residues long. V lost 4 bases to trimming and J lost 2 bases, with 17 bases between them. Germline V gene lookup returns CDR1 SGHRS and CDR2 YFSETQ.

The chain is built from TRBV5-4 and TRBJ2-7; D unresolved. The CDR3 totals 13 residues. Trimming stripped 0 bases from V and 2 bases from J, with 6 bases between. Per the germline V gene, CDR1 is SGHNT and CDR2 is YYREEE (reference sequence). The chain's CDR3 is CASSLGMAYEQYF. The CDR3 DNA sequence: TGTGCCAGCAGCTTGGGGATGGCCTACGAGCAGTACTTC.

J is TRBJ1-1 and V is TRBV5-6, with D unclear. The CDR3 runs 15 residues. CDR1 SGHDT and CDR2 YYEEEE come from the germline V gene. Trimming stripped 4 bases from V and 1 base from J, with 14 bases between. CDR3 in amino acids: CASSPATRGNTEAFF. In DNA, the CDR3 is TGTGCCAGCAGCCCCGCCACCCGGGGGAACACTGAAGCTTTCTTT.

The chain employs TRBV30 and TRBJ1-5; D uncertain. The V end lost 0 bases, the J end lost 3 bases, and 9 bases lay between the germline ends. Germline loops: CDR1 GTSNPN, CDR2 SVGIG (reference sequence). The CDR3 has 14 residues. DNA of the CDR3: TGTGCCTGGAGTGTTGGACGGTTCAATCAGCCCCAGCATTTT. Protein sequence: CAWSVGRFNQPQHF. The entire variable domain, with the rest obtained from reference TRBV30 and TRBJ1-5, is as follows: SQTIHQWPATLVQPVGSPLSLECTVEGTSNPNLYWYRQAAGRGLQLLFYSVGIGQISSEVPQNLSASRPQDRQFILSSKKLLLSDSGFYLCAWSVGRFNQPQHFGDGTRLSIL.